A selection of T cell receptor beta chains follows, all from one sample in a study of long-term antiretroviral therapy in people with HIV. The method was immunoSEQ multiplex PCR; TCRdb's version includes in-frame clones alone and lacks a portion of them. This table holds about 19,000 clones, roughly nine tenths found once. The material sequenced was unsorted PBMCs, taken 3 years after starting antiretroviral therapy. Every receptor here comes from a man between 50 and 59 years old with HIV. Both conserved end residues are part of each CDR3. The D gene is left open where the match is weak. For some rows the clone size is stated as once, few or many, or as a class when expanded; others skip it.

v_gene	d_gene	abundance	j_gene	CDR3nt	CDR3aa
TRBV19	NA	NA	TRBJ2-7	TGTGCCAGTAGTATCGGGGCCCGGGGTTACGAGCAGTACTTC	CASSIGARGYEQYF
TRBV15	NA	NA	TRBJ2-7	TGTGCCACCAGCAGAGATTTAGGGGGGCACTACGAGCAGTACTTC	CATSRDLGGHYEQYF
TRBV10-3	TRBD2	NA	TRBJ2-2	TGTGCCATCAGTGAGGGTAGCGGGGGCGTAACCGGGGAGCTGTTTTTT	CAISEGSGGVTGELFF
TRBV27	TRBD1	NA	TRBJ1-1	TGTGCCAGCAGTTCCGGGACAGCGGGCACTGAAGCTTTCTTT	CASSSGTAGTEAFF
TRBV27	NA	NA	TRBJ2-6	TGTGCCAGCGGGGAAGTATCGGCTGGGGCCAACGTCCTGACTTTC	CASGEVSAGANVLTF
TRBV6-5	NA	once	TRBJ2-1	TGTGCCAGCGTTTCCCGTAAGCATGAGCAGTTCTTC	CASVSRKHEQFF
TRBV12-5	NA	NA	TRBJ1-2	TGTGCTAGTGGCTCGGGGTTGAGCTACACCTTC	CASGSGLSYTF
TRBV19	NA	NA	TRBJ2-2	TGTGCCAGTAGTATAGGGCGGTGGAGCACCGGGGAGCTGTTTTTT	CASSIGRWSTGELFF
TRBV11-2	TRBD1	NA	TRBJ2-3	TGTGCCAGCAGCCGTAACCGGGACAGAACAGATACGCAGTATTTT	CASSRNRDRTDTQYF
TRBV5-6	TRBD1	NA	TRBJ1-1	TGTGCCAGCAGCTTGACAGGGGGCACTGAAGCTTTCTTT	CASSLTGGTEAFF
TRBV7-9	NA	NA	TRBJ2-7	TGTGCCAGCAGCGAAGACACAGGGAGCTACGAGCAGTACTTC	CASSEDTGSYEQYF
TRBV12-5	NA	NA	TRBJ2-5	TGTGCTAGTGGTCCGACAGGAATGGGCCCCCGACAAGAGACCCAGTACTTC	CASGPTGMGPRQETQYF
TRBV27	NA	NA	TRBJ2-5	TGTGCCAGCAGTACCGATAAGACCCAAGAGACCCAGTACTTC	CASSTDKTQETQYF
TRBV5-5	NA	NA	TRBJ1-2	TGTGCCAGCAGCATCACTCGACAGGCCCTAGGGTATGGCTACACCTTC	CASSITRQALGYGYTF
TRBV21-1	NA	few	TRBJ1-1	TGTGCCAGCAGCGGGCACCGGGACACCTACACTGAAGCTTTCTTT	CASSGHRDTYTEAFF
TRBV6-6	NA	NA	TRBJ1-5	TGTGCCAGCAGTCTAGGGACGGATCAGCCCCAGCATTTT	CASSLGTDQPQHF
TRBV9	NA	NA	TRBJ2-7	TGTGCCAGCAGCGTCGGAGATGGCGAGCAGTACTTC	CASSVGDGEQYF
TRBV2	TRBD1	NA	TRBJ1-2	TGTGCCAGCAGCTTCGACAGGGAGGTGAATGGCTACACCTTC	CASSFDREVNGYTF
TRBV4-1	TRBD1	NA	TRBJ1-6	TGCGCCAGCAGTCACAGGGGCTCCTATAATTCACCCCTCCACTTT	CASSHRGSYNSPLHF
TRBV2	NA	NA	TRBJ2-5	TGTGCCAGCAAGAACCGACCGGAATCGAAAGAGACCCAGTACTTC	CASKNRPESKETQYF
TRBV5-1	TRBD1	NA	TRBJ2-3	TGCGCCAGCAGCTTTCGACAGGGTGGCACAGATACGCAGTATTTT	CASSFRQGGTDTQYF
TRBV5-5	NA	NA	TRBJ2-7	TGTGCCAGCAGCCCCCAGCGGTCGACCTACGAGCAGTACTTC	CASSPQRSTYEQYF
TRBV7-2	NA	NA	TRBJ1-6	TGTGCCAGCAGCTTACTCGGCGGTACTCGCTCACCCCTCCACTTT	CASSLLGGTRSPLHF
TRBV18	NA	NA	TRBJ2-3	TGTGCCAGCTCACCCGGCAGGGGTGCAGATACGCAGTATTTT	CASSPGRGADTQYF
TRBV10-1	TRBD1	few	TRBJ1-1	TGCGCCAGCAGTGAGGGACAGGGGAACACTGAAGCTTTCTTT	CASSEGQGNTEAFF
TRBV19	TRBD2	NA	TRBJ2-3	TGTGCCAGTAGTATGGACCTGGGACTAGCGGGGGACACAGATACGCAGTATTTT	CASSMDLGLAGDTDTQYF
TRBV7-7	TRBD1	NA	TRBJ2-2	TGTGCCAGCAGCTTGGGGACAGGGCGTAACACCGGGGAGCTGTTTTTT	CASSLGTGRNTGELFF
TRBV19	NA	NA	TRBJ1-1	TGTGCCAGTAGTATCGGCGGGAGCATGAACACTGAAGCTTTCTTT	CASSIGGSMNTEAFF
TRBV9	NA	NA	TRBJ2-1	TGTGCCAGCAGCGATAGCGACTACAATGAGCAGTTCTTC	CASSDSDYNEQFF
TRBV6-6	TRBD1	NA	TRBJ1-6	TGTGCCAGCAGTTACACCTGGACAGGGGATAATTCACCCCTCCACTTT	CASSYTWTGDNSPLHF
TRBV6-5	NA	NA	TRBJ1-1	TGTGCCAGCAGTTACTCGAGGAACACTGAAGCTTTCTTT	CASSYSRNTEAFF